A single sample gave rise to the 13 T cell receptor beta chains below, sequenced in a study of blood T cell repertoires in COVID-19. Here immunoSEQ multiplex PCR was the method, and the copy in TCRdb shows in-frame clones only, minus some. The profile covers over 70,000 clones, with more than 80% appearing a single time and approximately 10% taken by the ten largest. The sequenced sample consisted of peripheral blood. The origin of the receptors is a woman in her 70s with acute or convalescent COVID-19.

The V call is TRBV5-1, the J call TRBJ2-7; 9 bases fit TRBD1. The CDR3 extends over 15 amino acids. The junction had 6 bases not matched to a gene; V was cut back by 2 bases and J by 3 bases. Germline V lookup: CDR1 SGHRS, CDR2 YFSETQ. Here the CDR3 reads CASSFGQGLNYEQYF. In DNA, the CDR3 is TGCGCCAGCAGCTTCGGACAGGGGCTAAACTACGAGCAGTACTTC.

This clone has only a few counts. V usage is TRBV14 and J usage is TRBJ1-1; 8 bases fit TRBD1. V shed 2 bases, J shed 0 bases, and the junction held 2 bases outside the gene matches. CDR1 and CDR2 from the germline V gene are SGHDN and FVKESK. CDR3 length: 15 amino acids. In DNA form, the CDR3 reads TGTGCCAGCAGCCAAAGGACAGGGTTGAACACTGAAGCTTTCTTT. It encodes CASSQRTGLNTEAFF.

The chain carries TRBV4-2 and TRBJ1-2, with TRBD1 as a possible D gene (6 bases). Per germline, CDR1 LGHNA and CDR2 YNFKEQ. The V and J ends lost 2 bases and 2 bases respectively, with 12 bases between them. This CDR3 has 15 amino acids. The CDR3 DNA reads as TGTGCCAGCAGCCAACTGACAGGATACAACTATGGCTACACCTTC. This sequence encodes CASSQLTGYNYGYTF.

V is TRBV2 and J is TRBJ2-3, with TRBD2 identical over 12 bases. The CDR3 totals 15 residues. Losses at the gene ends were 4 bases for V and 1 base for J; bases not matched to a gene: 0. Germline loops: CDR1 SNHLY, CDR2 FYNNEI. The DNA for the CDR3 is TGTGCCAGCAGTGGACTAGCGGGGGGCACAGATACGCAGTATTTT. Translation: CASSGLAGGTDTQYF.

The V call is TRBV30, the J call TRBJ2-7; 11 nucleotides agree with TRBD1. The junction had 5 bases not matched to a gene; V was cut back by 2 bases and J by 5 bases. CDR3 length: 14 amino acids. Germline CDR1 GTSNPN, CDR2 SVGIG (reference sequence). This CDR3 is CAWSTWTGGDEQYF. In DNA form, the CDR3 reads TGTGCCTGGAGTACGTGGACAGGGGGCGACGAGCAGTACTTC.

The chain carries TRBV5-8 and TRBJ1-2; no clear D. Germline CDR1 reads SGHTS; CDR2 reads YDEGEE. Trimming removed 4 bases at V and 5 bases at J, with 12 bases between. The CDR3 is made up of 13 amino acids. The CDR3 DNA reads TGTGCCAGCAGCCCACCGACACTTTATGGCTACACCTTC. Its translation: CASSPPTLYGYTF. Supplemented by reference TRBV5-8 and TRBJ1-2, the full variable domain reads EAGVTQSPTHLIKTRGQQATLRCSPISGHTSVYWYQQALGLGLQFLLWYDEGEERNRGNFPPRFSGRQFPNYSSELNVNALELEDSALYLCASSPPTLYGYTFGSGTRLTVV.

V gene TRBV27 combines with J gene TRBJ2-2; D is uncertain. V shed 3 bases and J shed 4 bases, with 9 bases lying between them. This CDR3 spans 14 amino acids. Germline lookup yields CDR1 MNHEY and CDR2 SMNVEV (reference sequence). The CDR3 DNA reads TGTGCCAGCAGTTTTTTCGGCGGCACCGGGGAGCTGTTTTTT. This sequence encodes CASSFFGGTGELFF.

The chain carries TRBV28 and TRBJ1-5, with D perhaps matching TRBD1 (5 bases). Germline loops: CDR1 MDHEN, CDR2 SYDVKM. V shed 7 bases and J shed 4 bases, with 8 bases lying between them. The CDR3 runs 12 residues. The CDR3 bases are TGTGCCAGCATTTCAGGGAATCAGCCCCAGCATTTT. It encodes CASISGNQPQHF. The full variable domain, its missing parts supplied by reference TRBV28 and TRBJ1-5, is DVKVTQSSRYLVKRTGEKVFLECVQDMDHENMFWYRQDPGLGLRLIYFSYDVKMKEKGDIPEGYSVSREKKERFSLILESASTNQTSMYLCASISGNQPQHFGDGTRLSIL.

As regards this clone: Other DNA variants within this sample encode the same CDR3. The V gene is TRBV10-3, the J gene TRBJ2-7; D ambiguous. V was clipped by 0 bases and J by 3 bases, with 3 bases between them. In germline, CDR1 is ENHRY, CDR2 SYGVKD. The CDR3 is made up of 12 amino acids. In nucleotides, the CDR3 is TGTGCCATCAGTGAGTCGAGCTACGAGCAGTACTTC. It is translated as CAISESSYEQYF.

This chain joins TRBV6-5 and TRBJ2-7, with 8 bases that match TRBD2. Losses at the gene ends were 2 bases for V and 2 bases for J; bases not matched to a gene: 5. Germline CDR1 MNHEY, CDR2 SVGAGI. The CDR3 runs 15 residues. CDR3 nucleotides: TGTGCCAGCAGTTACGACCGGGGGGGTACCTACGAGCAGTACTTC. This encodes CASSYDRGGTYEQYF.

The CDR3 DNA is TGTGCCAGTAGCGAGTCCGACTCCTACAATGAGCAGTTCTTC. Residues: CASSESDSYNEQFF. The V and J genes are TRBV19 and TRBJ2-1; D not resolved. Looked up from germline, CDR1 is LNHDA and CDR2 is SQIVND (reference sequence). Trimming took 6 bases from V and 0 from J, leaving 9 bases between them. The CDR3 sequence is 14 residues long.

This chain links TRBV6-5 with TRBJ1-2; 9 positions agree with TRBD1. Per germline, CDR1 MNHEY and CDR2 SVGAGI. The ends lost 5 bases at V and 3 bases at J; junction bases unmatched: 1. The CDR3 totals 13 residues. CDR3 in DNA: TGTGCCAGCAGTACAGGGGGCGACTATGGCTACACCTTC. Translating it yields CASSTGGDYGYTF.

The CDR3 region is CASSLAGTGVEKLFF. As DNA, the CDR3 is TGCGCCAGCAGCTTGGCCGGGACAGGGGTTGAAAAACTGTTTTTT. The rearrangement joins TRBV5-1 to TRBJ1-4; 10 nucleotides align to TRBD1. J was trimmed by 7 bases and V by 0 bases; bases with no gene match: 3. Germline values: CDR1 SGHRS, CDR2 YFSETQ. This CDR3 region has 15 residues.